This is a list of T cell receptor beta chains from one sample in a study of CD8+ T cells in alopecia areata. TCRdb's copy holds only in-frame clones and misses some; the assay was immunoSEQ multiplex PCR. The sample includes roughly 150,000 clones, 50% to 65% seen only once; the top ten take more than 15%. Source: CD8+ T cells sorted from blood, taken at week 4, from a patient treated with tofacitinib. The source of these receptors is a human donor with alopecia areata. Both conserved end residues are part of each CDR3. The D gene is left open where the match is weak. The size of a clone is reported for some rows only, either as once, few or many, or as a class for expanded clones.

d_call: -; v_call: TRBV25-1; j_call: TRBJ1-1; clone_size: once; cdr3_nt: TGTGCCAGCAGTGGCCTGACGGACGAGAACACTGAAGCTTTCTTT; cdr3_aa: CASSGLTDENTEAFF
d_call: TRBD1; v_call: TRBV30; j_call: TRBJ2-7; clone_size: -; cdr3_nt: TGTGCCTGGGGGGACAGAGAAGCCTACGAGCAGTACTTC; cdr3_aa: CAWGDREAYEQYF
d_call: TRBD1; v_call: TRBV19; j_call: TRBJ2-7; clone_size: few; cdr3_nt: TGTGCCAGTAACTCCCCGGGACAGGGATTCTACGAGCAGTACTTC; cdr3_aa: CASNSPGQGFYEQYF
d_call: -; v_call: TRBV29-1; j_call: TRBJ1-2; clone_size: -; cdr3_nt: TGCAGCGCCGAAGCCTGGGGGGCACTGAAGGATGGCTACACCTTC; cdr3_aa: CSAEAWGALKDGYTF
d_call: -; v_call: TRBV7-9; j_call: TRBJ2-3; clone_size: -; cdr3_nt: TGTGCCAGCCTGGGGGAAAGGACAGATACGCAGTATTTT; cdr3_aa: CASLGERTDTQYF
d_call: -; v_call: TRBV19; j_call: TRBJ1-5; clone_size: -; cdr3_nt: TGTGCCAGTAGTACTCTAACCGGGCCTAATCAGCCCCAGCATTTT; cdr3_aa: CASSTLTGPNQPQHF
d_call: -; v_call: TRBV4-3; j_call: TRBJ2-7; clone_size: -; cdr3_nt: TGCGCCAGCAGCCAAGGAACCCTCCCCTCCGAGCAGTACTTC; cdr3_aa: CASSQGTLPSEQYF
d_call: -; v_call: TRBV5-6; j_call: TRBJ2-1; clone_size: few; cdr3_nt: TGTGCCAGCAGCTCGGTGACAGGCTCCTACAATGAGCAGTTCTTC; cdr3_aa: CASSSVTGSYNEQFF
d_call: TRBD2; v_call: TRBV29-1; j_call: TRBJ2-5; clone_size: -; cdr3_nt: TGCAGCGTTGGTGGACTAGGGGTGAAGACCCAGTACTTC; cdr3_aa: CSVGGLGVKTQYF
d_call: -; v_call: TRBV29-1; j_call: TRBJ2-1; clone_size: -; cdr3_nt: TGCAGCGTTGAACCTTATCACTACAATGAGCAGTTCTTC; cdr3_aa: CSVEPYHYNEQFF
d_call: -; v_call: TRBV29-1; j_call: TRBJ2-5; clone_size: few; cdr3_nt: TGCAGCGTTGAAGTTCCTTCTCGGGGGCGCCGAGAGACCCAGTACTTC; cdr3_aa: CSVEVPSRGRRETQYF
d_call: TRBD1; v_call: TRBV29-1; j_call: TRBJ1-1; clone_size: -; cdr3_nt: TGCAGCATAGGGACAGAGAACACTGAAGCTTTCTTT; cdr3_aa: CSIGTENTEAFF
d_call: -; v_call: TRBV9; j_call: TRBJ1-6; clone_size: -; cdr3_nt: TGTGCCAGCAGCGGACGTTTCGGGGATAATTCACCCCTCCACTTT; cdr3_aa: CASSGRFGDNSPLHF
d_call: -; v_call: TRBV30; j_call: TRBJ1-1; clone_size: -; cdr3_nt: TGTGCCTCCTCGGAGGGGACTGAAGCTTTCTTT; cdr3_aa: CASSEGTEAFF
d_call: -; v_call: TRBV9; j_call: TRBJ2-7; clone_size: -; cdr3_nt: TGTGCCAGCAGCGTAGGGGGGGCGCTCATCGAGCAGTACTTC; cdr3_aa: CASSVGGALIEQYF
d_call: TRBD1; v_call: TRBV29-1; j_call: TRBJ2-7; clone_size: few; cdr3_nt: TGCAGCGTTGACGATCCCCTGGGGACAGGGGGCTACGAGCAGTACTTC; cdr3_aa: CSVDDPLGTGGYEQYF
d_call: TRBD1; v_call: TRBV5-6; j_call: TRBJ2-7; clone_size: -; cdr3_nt: TGTGCCAGCAGCTTGGGCCACCGGGACAGGGTGTACTTC; cdr3_aa: CASSLGHRDRVYF
d_call: -; v_call: TRBV14; j_call: TRBJ1-1; clone_size: -; cdr3_nt: TGTGCCAGCAGCCAAGTGGCTGAAGCTTTCTTT; cdr3_aa: CASSQVAEAFF
d_call: TRBD1; v_call: TRBV29-1; j_call: TRBJ2-7; clone_size: -; cdr3_nt: TGCAGCGGACAGGGAGACGAGCAGTACTTC; cdr3_aa: CSGQGDEQYF
d_call: -; v_call: TRBV5-1; j_call: TRBJ1-2; clone_size: -; cdr3_nt: TGCGCCAGCAGCTTGGCTGTGGGCGCGGAGGGCTACACCTTC; cdr3_aa: CASSLAVGAEGYTF
d_call: -; v_call: TRBV5-8; j_call: TRBJ1-5; clone_size: -; cdr3_nt: TGTGCCAGCAGCTTGAACGGGGGTTGGAATCAGCCCCAGCATTTT; cdr3_aa: CASSLNGGWNQPQHF
d_call: -; v_call: TRBV25-1; j_call: TRBJ1-5; clone_size: few; cdr3_nt: TGTGCCAGCAGGGGAGGGGAGGATAGCAATCAGCCCCAGCATTTT; cdr3_aa: CASRGGEDSNQPQHF
d_call: -; v_call: TRBV30; j_call: TRBJ1-1; clone_size: -; cdr3_nt: TGTGCCTGGAGTGTACTAAGTGGGGGTGAAGCTTTCTTT; cdr3_aa: CAWSVLSGGEAFF
d_call: -; v_call: TRBV28; j_call: TRBJ2-2; clone_size: -; cdr3_nt: TGTGCCAGCAGTGGGGGAAACGCCGGGGAGCTGTTTTTT; cdr3_aa: CASSGGNAGELFF
d_call: TRBD2; v_call: TRBV29-1; j_call: TRBJ2-7; clone_size: -; cdr3_nt: TGCAGCGTTGAAGATCCCGCTTCGGGGGGGGTTAAAGGAGGCTCCTACGAGCAGTACTTC; cdr3_aa: CSVEDPASGGVKGGSYEQYF
d_call: -; v_call: TRBV6-5; j_call: TRBJ1-1; clone_size: -; cdr3_nt: TGTGCCAGCAGTTCAGGGGACATGAACACTGAAGCTTTCTTT; cdr3_aa: CASSSGDMNTEAFF
d_call: -; v_call: TRBV11-2; j_call: TRBJ1-2; clone_size: -; cdr3_nt: TGTGCCAGCAGCTTAGTGGAACCCGTTGCTGGCCCCGCAGGCTACACCTTC; cdr3_aa: CASSLVEPVAGPAGYTF
d_call: -; v_call: TRBV11-2; j_call: TRBJ1-6; clone_size: -; cdr3_nt: TGTGCCAGCAGCCAAAACAGGGACGGGCCCCTCCACTTT; cdr3_aa: CASSQNRDGPLHF
d_call: -; v_call: TRBV25-1; j_call: TRBJ1-1; clone_size: -; cdr3_nt: TGTGCCAGCAGATCGGACGGTCAGAACACTGAAGCTTTCTTT; cdr3_aa: CASRSDGQNTEAFF
d_call: -; v_call: TRBV30; j_call: TRBJ1-2; clone_size: -; cdr3_nt: TGTGCCTGGAGTGAGAGTTGGGAAGCTAACTATGGCTACACCTTC; cdr3_aa: CAWSESWEANYGYTF
d_call: -; v_call: TRBV5-6; j_call: TRBJ2-7; clone_size: -; cdr3_nt: TGTGCCAGCAGCTTCGACGGATCCTACGAGCAGTACTTC; cdr3_aa: CASSFDGSYEQYF
d_call: -; v_call: TRBV4-2; j_call: TRBJ1-2; clone_size: -; cdr3_nt: TGTGCCAGCAGCCCCGGGGGCGACGGCTACACCTTC; cdr3_aa: CASSPGGDGYTF
d_call: -; v_call: TRBV25-1; j_call: TRBJ1-1; clone_size: -; cdr3_nt: TGTGCCAGCAGTGGGGGACTGGATGCTTTCTTT; cdr3_aa: CASSGGLDAFF
d_call: TRBD2; v_call: TRBV7-2; j_call: TRBJ2-7; clone_size: few; cdr3_nt: TGTGCCAGCAGCCGGGGGGCTAGCGGGAACTACGAGCAGTACTTC; cdr3_aa: CASSRGASGNYEQYF
d_call: -; v_call: TRBV10-3; j_call: TRBJ2-5; clone_size: -; cdr3_nt: TGTGCCATCAGTGCTCGTGGCTATCAAGAGACCCAGTACTTC; cdr3_aa: CAISARGYQETQYF
d_call: TRBD1; v_call: TRBV5-1; j_call: TRBJ2-2; clone_size: few; cdr3_nt: TGCGCCAGCAGCCACGGGACAGTGACCGGGGAGCTGTTTTTT; cdr3_aa: CASSHGTVTGELFF
d_call: -; v_call: TRBV5-4; j_call: TRBJ2-5; clone_size: -; cdr3_nt: TGTGCCAGCAGCCGGGACCCTGAAGAGACCCAGTACTTC; cdr3_aa: CASSRDPEETQYF
d_call: -; v_call: TRBV27; j_call: TRBJ2-7; clone_size: -; cdr3_nt: TGTGCCAGCAGTGCCTCTCAACCCAGCTCCTACGAGCAGTACTTC; cdr3_aa: CASSASQPSSYEQYF
d_call: -; v_call: TRBV27; j_call: TRBJ1-2; clone_size: -; cdr3_nt: TGTGCCAGCAGTCACCGGGTTTTCTATGGCTACACCTTC; cdr3_aa: CASSHRVFYGYTF
d_call: TRBD1; v_call: TRBV2; j_call: TRBJ1-5; clone_size: -; cdr3_nt: TGTGCCAGTTTGGCCTCCGGGACAGGGGTCAATCAGCCCCAGCATTTT; cdr3_aa: CASLASGTGVNQPQHF
d_call: -; v_call: TRBV30; j_call: TRBJ2-7; clone_size: -; cdr3_nt: TGTGCCTGGAGTGTAGGGCCGGGATACGAGCAGTACTTC; cdr3_aa: CAWSVGPGYEQYF
d_call: -; v_call: TRBV5-6; j_call: TRBJ2-7; clone_size: -; cdr3_nt: TGTGCCAGCAGCTCGACCTACGAGCAGTACTTC; cdr3_aa: CASSSTYEQYF